These 8 T cell receptor beta chains originate from one sample sequenced in a study of response to subunit inactivated influenza vaccine. TCRdb fed the RT-PCR reads into MiXCR, producing one record per CDR3 protein. The sample includes under 800,000 distinct CDR3 sequences, around 14% seen only once; the top ten take approximately 6.5%. The sample was PBMCs from blood, taken roughly 15 days before vaccination. Receptors were obtained from a man aged 45-65 years who received an inactivated influenza vaccine.

This clonotype was recorded at least ten times. The V gene is TRBV7-8, the J gene TRBJ2-1, with TRBD2 matching 12 bases. Germline V gene lookup returns CDR1 SGHVS and CDR2 FQNEAQ. This CDR3 comprises 15 residues. The junction had 8 bases not matched to a gene; V was cut back by 3 bases and J by 11 bases. CDR3 in amino acids: CASSFLKTSGSKQFF. CDR3 DNA: TGTGCCAGCAGCTTTCTAAAGACTAGCGGGAGCAAGCAGTTCTTC.

This clonotype was observed a handful of times. V usage is TRBV6-5 and J usage is TRBJ2-1, with TRBD2 matching 14 bases. The CDR3 contains 19 residues. Germline V gene sequence: CDR1 MNHEY, CDR2 SVGAGI. The junction had 6 bases not matched to a gene; V was cut back by 0 bases and J by 2 bases. This chain's CDR3 is CASSYSFGTSGSTYNEQFF. CDR3 coding DNA: TGTGCCAGCAGTTACTCGTTTGGGACTAGCGGGAGCACCTACAATGAGCAGTTCTTC.

The chain links TRBV20-1 to TRBJ1-2; no clear D. V lost 1 base to trimming and J lost 7 bases, with 4 bases between them. Germline CDR1 and CDR2: DFQATT and SNEGSKA (reference sequence). The length of the CDR3 is 10 residues. The CDR3 protein is CSARVFGYTF. The CDR3 DNA reads as TGCAGTGCTAGAGTCTTTGGCTACACCTTC.

The chain couples TRBV5-6 to TRBJ2-5; 7 bases align to TRBD1. Germline V gives CDR1 SGHDT, CDR2 YYEEEE. The CDR3 is 16 amino acids. V was clipped by 3 bases and J by 0 bases; unmatched bases: 8. CDR3 bases: TGTGCCAGCAGCTCCTTACAGGGGCCGTACCAAGAGACCCAGTACTTC. Translation: CASSSLQGPYQETQYF.

V and J are TRBV6-2 or TRBV6-3 and TRBJ2-3, with 8 bases fitting TRBD2. This CDR3 has 15 residues. J was trimmed by 6 bases and V by 2 bases; bases with no gene match: 7. Germline lookup yields CDR1 MNHEY and CDR2 SVGEGT. The CDR3 DNA is TGTGCCAGCAGTTACCGGCGGGGGGACTCGGATACGCAGTATTTT. This sequence encodes CASSYRRGDSDTQYF.

The chain has TRBV7-2 and TRBJ1-2; D is undetermined. V lost 6 bases, J lost 4 bases, and 15 bases lay in between. The CDR3 has 14 amino acids. In germline, CDR1 is SGHTA, CDR2 FQGNSA. The CDR3 region has the DNA TGTGCCAGCAGTTCAGACACTGCGACCTATGGCTACACCTTC. This sequence encodes CASSSDTATYGYTF.

CDR3 protein: CASSQTSGTHEQYF. The CDR3 DNA reads TGTGCCAGCAGTCAGACTAGCGGGACCCACGAGCAGTACTTC. The chain combines TRBV6-1 with TRBJ2-7; 11 nucleotides line up with TRBD2. Germline V gives CDR1 MNHNS, CDR2 SASEGT. The ends lost 5 bases at V and 5 bases at J; junction bases unmatched: 5. This CDR3 comprises 14 residues.

The CDR3 sequence is CASSPRFGTEAFF. Written as DNA, the CDR3 is TGTGCCAGCAGTCCCCGTTTCGGGACTGAAGCTTTCTTT. The chain carries TRBV7-2 and TRBJ1-1; D uncertain. Trimming removed 6 bases from V and 5 bases from J, with 13 bases in between. The length of the CDR3 is 13 residues. Germline CDR1 is SGHTA and CDR2 is FQGNSA.